This T cell receptor beta chain was captured in a study of patients with pleural tuberculosis (dated by TCRdb to 2013 to 2016). The run used an Illumina Genome Analyzer IIx. Using fastp trimming at Q25 and MiXCR clonotype assembly, TCRdb reanalyzed the public sequencing data and kept in-frame beta chains. Every entry covers one CDR3 protein and lists the most common genes and DNA from its rows. This sample gives some 29,000 distinct CDR3 sequences in total; 15% to 20% of them show up just once. The ten top clones hold roughly 4% of the sample. This clonotype was observed at least ten times. Its antigen remains undetermined. No clone much larger than this one lies a single base away; base qualities are absent. V is clipped by 7 bases and J by 5 bases, and the sequence between their germline boundaries is 18 bases long. The germline V gene sets CDR1 to MNHEY and CDR2 to SVGEGT. The CDR3 has 14 amino acids, counting the end cysteine and phenylalanine. CDR3 DNA only is kept here, 42 bases in frame from base 1.

The sample was peripheral blood. The TCR was taken from a human donor with pleural tuberculosis. The rearrangement combines TRBV6-2 or TRBV6-3 with TRBJ2-7, with TRBD2 as a weak D call on 6 bases. Here the CDR3 is given as CASKKTGAPNEQYF. Read as DNA, the sequence is TGTGCCAGCAAAAAGACGGGAGCGCCGAACGAGCAGTACTTC.